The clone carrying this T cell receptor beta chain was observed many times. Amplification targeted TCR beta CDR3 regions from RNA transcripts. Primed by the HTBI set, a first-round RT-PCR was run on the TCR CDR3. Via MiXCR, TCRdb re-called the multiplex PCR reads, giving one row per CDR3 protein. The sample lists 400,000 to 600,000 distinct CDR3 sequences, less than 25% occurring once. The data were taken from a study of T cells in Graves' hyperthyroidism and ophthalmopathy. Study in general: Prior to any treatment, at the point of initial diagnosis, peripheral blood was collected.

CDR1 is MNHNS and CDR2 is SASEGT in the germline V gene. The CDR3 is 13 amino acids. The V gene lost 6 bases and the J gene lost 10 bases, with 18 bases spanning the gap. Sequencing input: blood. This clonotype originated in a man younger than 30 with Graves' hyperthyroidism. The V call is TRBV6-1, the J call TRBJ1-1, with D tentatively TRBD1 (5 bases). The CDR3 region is CASSDQGNIAAFF. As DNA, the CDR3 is TGTGCCAGCAGCGATCAGGGTAATATTGCAGCTTTCTTT.